This record looks at one T cell receptor (beta chain) sequence and its context. The antigen is unknown. The record originates from a study of beta chain features in type 1 diabetes. Study outcomes and limitations: For patients, the naive, central memory and Treg TCRB repertoires appeared more alike than for healthy donors. Reduced insertions and increased deletions marked VDJ junctions in type 1 diabetes patients.

The isolated RNA, all of it, was reverse transcribed, so expressed TCRB transcripts were what got sequenced. This table comes from immunoSEQ multiplex PCR, and its TCRdb copy is limited to in-frame clones, with some not included. The repertoire holds around 250,000 clones, with 68% as singletons. The sequenced sample was naive CD4+ T cells from blood. The TCR originated in a man aged 25 to 40 in good health.

CDR3 sequence reads: CATNTGRGSYNSPLHF. The CDR3 DNA reads as TGTGCCACCAATACCGGGAGGGGATCCTATAATTCACCCCTCCACTTT. The V gene is TRBV15, the J gene TRBJ1-6; D is perhaps TRBD1 (5 bases). V was clipped by 7 bases and J by 1 base, with 14 bases between them. The CDR3 sequence is 16 residues long. The germline V gene encodes CDR1 LNHNV and CDR2 YYDKDF (reference sequence).